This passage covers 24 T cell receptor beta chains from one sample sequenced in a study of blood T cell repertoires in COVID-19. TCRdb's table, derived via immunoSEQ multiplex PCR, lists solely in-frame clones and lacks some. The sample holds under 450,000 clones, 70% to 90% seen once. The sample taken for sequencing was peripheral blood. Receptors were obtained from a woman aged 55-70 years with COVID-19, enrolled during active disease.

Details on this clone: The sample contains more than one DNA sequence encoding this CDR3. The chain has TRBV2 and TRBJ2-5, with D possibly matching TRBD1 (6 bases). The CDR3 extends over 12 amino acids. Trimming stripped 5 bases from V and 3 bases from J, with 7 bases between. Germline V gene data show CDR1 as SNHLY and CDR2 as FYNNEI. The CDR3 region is CASSRTEETQYF. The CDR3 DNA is TGTGCCAGCAGTCGGACAGAAGAGACCCAGTACTTC.

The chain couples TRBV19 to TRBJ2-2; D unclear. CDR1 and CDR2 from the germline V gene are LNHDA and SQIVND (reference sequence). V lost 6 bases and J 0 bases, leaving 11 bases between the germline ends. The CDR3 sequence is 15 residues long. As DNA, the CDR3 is TGTGCCAGTAGCCCACTACTCGCGAACACCGGGGAGCTGTTTTTT. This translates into CASSPLLANTGELFF. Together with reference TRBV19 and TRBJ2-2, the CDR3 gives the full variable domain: DGGITQSPKYLFRKEGQNVTLSCEQNLNHDAMYWYRQDPGQGLRLIYYSQIVNDFQKGDIAEGYSVSREKKESFPLTVTSAQKNPTAFYLCASSPLLANTGELFFGEGSRLTVL.

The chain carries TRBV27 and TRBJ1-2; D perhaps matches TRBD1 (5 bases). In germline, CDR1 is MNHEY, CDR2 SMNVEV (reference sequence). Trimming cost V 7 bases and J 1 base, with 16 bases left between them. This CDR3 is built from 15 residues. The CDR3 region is CASTPGGGGNYGYTF. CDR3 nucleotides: TGTGCCAGCACCCCCGGGGGGGGAGGTAACTATGGCTACACCTTC.

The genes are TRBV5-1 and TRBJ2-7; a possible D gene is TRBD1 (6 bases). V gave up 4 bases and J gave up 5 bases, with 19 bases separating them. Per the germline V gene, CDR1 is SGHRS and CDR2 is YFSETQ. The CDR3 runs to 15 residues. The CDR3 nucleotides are TGCGCCAGCAGCCGATGGGGGCAGGGAGACCACGAGCAGTACTTC. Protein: CASSRWGQGDHEQYF.

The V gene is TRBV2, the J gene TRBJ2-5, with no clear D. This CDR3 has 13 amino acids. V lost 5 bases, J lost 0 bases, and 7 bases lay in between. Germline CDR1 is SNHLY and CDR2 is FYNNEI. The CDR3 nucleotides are TGTGCCAGCAGTACTTATCACCAAGAGACCCAGTACTTC. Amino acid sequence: CASSTYHQETQYF.

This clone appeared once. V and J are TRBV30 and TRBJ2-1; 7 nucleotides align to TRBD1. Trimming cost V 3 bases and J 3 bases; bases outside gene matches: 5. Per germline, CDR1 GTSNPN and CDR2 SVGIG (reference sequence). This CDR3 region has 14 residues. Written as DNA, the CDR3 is TGTGCCTGGAGCCCGGGACAGATCTACAATGAGCAGTTCTTC. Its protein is CAWSPGQIYNEQFF.

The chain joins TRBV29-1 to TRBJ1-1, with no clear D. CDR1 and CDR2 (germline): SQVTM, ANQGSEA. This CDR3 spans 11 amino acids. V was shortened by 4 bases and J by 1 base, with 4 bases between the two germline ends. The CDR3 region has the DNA TGCAGCGTTGCTAGGAACACTGAAGCTTTCTTT. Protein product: CSVARNTEAFF.

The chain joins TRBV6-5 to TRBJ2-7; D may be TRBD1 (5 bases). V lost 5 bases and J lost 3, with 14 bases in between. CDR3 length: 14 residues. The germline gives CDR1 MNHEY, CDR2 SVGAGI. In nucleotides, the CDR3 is TGTGCCAGCAGTCCGTGGAGACAGATCTACGAGCAGTACTTC. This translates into CASSPWRQIYEQYF.

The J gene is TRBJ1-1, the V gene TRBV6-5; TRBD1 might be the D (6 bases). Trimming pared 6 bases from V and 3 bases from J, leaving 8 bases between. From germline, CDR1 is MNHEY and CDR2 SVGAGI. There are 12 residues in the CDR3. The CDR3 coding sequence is TGTGCCAGCAGAGGGGGGGACACTGAAGCTTTCTTT. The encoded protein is CASRGGDTEAFF.

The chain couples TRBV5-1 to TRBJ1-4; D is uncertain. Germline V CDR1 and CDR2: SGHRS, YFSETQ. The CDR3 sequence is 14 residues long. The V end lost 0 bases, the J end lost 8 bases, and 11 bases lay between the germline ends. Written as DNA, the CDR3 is TGCGCCAGCAGCTTGGCCGGATTCGGGGAAAAACTGTTTTTT. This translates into CASSLAGFGEKLFF.

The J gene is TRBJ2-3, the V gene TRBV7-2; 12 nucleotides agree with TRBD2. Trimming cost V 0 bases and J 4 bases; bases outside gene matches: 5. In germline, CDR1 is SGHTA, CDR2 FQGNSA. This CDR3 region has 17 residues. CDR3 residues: CASSLATSGGGPDTQYF. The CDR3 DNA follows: TGTGCCAGCAGCTTAGCGACTAGCGGGGGAGGCCCAGATACGCAGTATTTT.

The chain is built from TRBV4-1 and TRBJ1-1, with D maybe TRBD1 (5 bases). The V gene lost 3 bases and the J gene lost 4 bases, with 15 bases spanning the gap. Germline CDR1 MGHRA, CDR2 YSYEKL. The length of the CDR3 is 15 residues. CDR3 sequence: CASSHTGVGGTEAFF. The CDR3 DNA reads TGCGCCAGCAGCCATACAGGTGTGGGGGGCACTGAAGCTTTCTTT.

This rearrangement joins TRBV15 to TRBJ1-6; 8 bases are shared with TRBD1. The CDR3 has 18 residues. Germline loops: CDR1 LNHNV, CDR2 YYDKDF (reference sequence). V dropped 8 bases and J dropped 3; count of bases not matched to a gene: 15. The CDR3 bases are TGTGCCACCGAAGGGGTTGACCCAGGGGGCTTCTATAATTCACCCCTCCACTTT. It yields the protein CATEGVDPGGFYNSPLHF.

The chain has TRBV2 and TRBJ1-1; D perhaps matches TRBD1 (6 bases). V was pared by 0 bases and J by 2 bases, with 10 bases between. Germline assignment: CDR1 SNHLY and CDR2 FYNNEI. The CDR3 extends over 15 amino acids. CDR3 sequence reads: CASSEAGRGNTEAFF. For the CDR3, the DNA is TGTGCCAGCAGTGAAGCGGGCAGGGGAAACACTGAAGCTTTCTTT.

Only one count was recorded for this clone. CDR3 protein: CASSQLSGLTYEQYF. CDR3 bases: TGTGCCAGCAGCCAACTGTCGGGACTAACCTACGAGCAGTACTTC. The J gene is TRBJ2-7, the V gene TRBV5-5; the match to TRBD2 covers 7 bases. After removal of 4 bases from V and 2 bases from J, the junction contained 9 bases not matched to a gene. Germline CDR1 reads SGHKS; CDR2 reads YYEKEE (reference sequence). The CDR3 totals 15 residues.

The CDR3 nucleotides are TGTGCCATCAGTCTCTCCAATCCAGGGTATCAAAGCTCTGGGGCCAACGTCCTGACTTTC. It specifies CAISLSNPGYQSSGANVLTF. The rearrangement uses TRBV10-3 and TRBJ2-6; possibly TRBD1 for D (5 bases). Trimming took 5 bases from V and 0 from J, leaving 23 bases between them. CDR3 length equals 20 residues. Germline CDR1 and CDR2: ENHRY and SYGVKD.

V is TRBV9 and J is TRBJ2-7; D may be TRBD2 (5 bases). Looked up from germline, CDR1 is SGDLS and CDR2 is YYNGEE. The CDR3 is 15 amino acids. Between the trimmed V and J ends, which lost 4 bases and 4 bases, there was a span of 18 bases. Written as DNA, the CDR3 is TGTGCCAGCAGCACCGCAATCGGAGGAGAGTACGAGCAGTACTTC. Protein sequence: CASSTAIGGEYEQYF.

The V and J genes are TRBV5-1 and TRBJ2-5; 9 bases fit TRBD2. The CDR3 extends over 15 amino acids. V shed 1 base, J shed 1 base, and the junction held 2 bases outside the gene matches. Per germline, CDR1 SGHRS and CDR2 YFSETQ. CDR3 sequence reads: CASSLISGGQETQYF. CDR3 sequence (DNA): TGCGCCAGCAGCTTGATTAGCGGGGGCCAAGAGACCCAGTACTTC.

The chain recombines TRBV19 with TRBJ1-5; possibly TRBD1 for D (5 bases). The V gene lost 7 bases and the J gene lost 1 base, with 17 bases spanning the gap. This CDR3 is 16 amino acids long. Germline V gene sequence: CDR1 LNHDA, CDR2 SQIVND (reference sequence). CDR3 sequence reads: CASIQRGGASNQPQHF. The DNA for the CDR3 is TGTGCCAGTATTCAACGGGGAGGGGCAAGCAATCAGCCCCAGCATTTT.

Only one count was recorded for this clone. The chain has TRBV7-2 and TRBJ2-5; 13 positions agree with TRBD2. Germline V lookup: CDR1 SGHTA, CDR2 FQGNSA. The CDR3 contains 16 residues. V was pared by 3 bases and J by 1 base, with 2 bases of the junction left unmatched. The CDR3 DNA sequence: TGTGCCAGCAGCTTGGGACTAGCGGGGATCCAAGAGACCCAGTACTTC. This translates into CASSLGLAGIQETQYF.

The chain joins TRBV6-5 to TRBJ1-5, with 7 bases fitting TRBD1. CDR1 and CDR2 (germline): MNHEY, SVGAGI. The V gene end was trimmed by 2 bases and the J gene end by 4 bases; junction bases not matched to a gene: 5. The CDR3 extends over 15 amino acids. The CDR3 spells CASSYRQGVNQPQHF. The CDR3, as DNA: TGTGCCAGCAGTTACAGACAGGGTGTAAATCAGCCCCAGCATTTT.

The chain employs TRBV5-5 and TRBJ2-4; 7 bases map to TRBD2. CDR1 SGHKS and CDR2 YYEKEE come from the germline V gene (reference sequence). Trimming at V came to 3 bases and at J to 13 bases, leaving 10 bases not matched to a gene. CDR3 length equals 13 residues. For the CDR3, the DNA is TGTGCCAGCAGCTGGGCCTCCGGGACTAAGCAGTACTTC. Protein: CASSWASGTKQYF.

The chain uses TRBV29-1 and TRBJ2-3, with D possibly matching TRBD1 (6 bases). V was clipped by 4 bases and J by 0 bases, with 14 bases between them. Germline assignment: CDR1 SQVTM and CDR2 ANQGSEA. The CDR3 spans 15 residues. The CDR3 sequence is CSVVGQRISTDTQYF. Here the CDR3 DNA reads TGCAGCGTTGTAGGACAGCGGATTAGCACAGATACGCAGTATTTT.

CDR3: CAWKGQGSQPQHF. DNA for the CDR3: TGTGCCTGGAAAGGACAGGGCTCTCAGCCCCAGCATTTT. The chain couples TRBV30 to TRBJ1-5, with TRBD1 matching 8 bases. The CDR3 has 13 residues. V was pared by 4 bases and J by 6 bases, with 5 bases of the junction left unmatched. Germline CDR1 GTSNPN, CDR2 SVGIG (reference sequence).